Included here is one TCR beta chain sequence, with context. Its specificity is not known. The data derive from a study of cytomegalovirus exposure and HLA in healthy donors. The V segment lost 4 bases and the J segment 7 bases; nucleotides outside the gene matches: 0. CDR1 is MNHEY and CDR2 is SMNVEV in the germline V gene (reference sequence). The CDR3 runs to 13 residues. Study-wide results and caveats: Researchers had no immune exposure information except CMV serostatus available. An analysis done earlier found most TCR beta V segments productive about 87% or about 30% of the time. Presence/absence analysis assumed near-uniform sequencing depth across donors. With later analysis, a missense DCLRE1C variant became linked to TCR beta V- and J-gene trimming.

The study ran its PCR with 60 Vbeta and 13 Jbeta primers. The protocol was immunoSEQ multiplex PCR, while the TCRdb copy is restricted to in-frame clones and leaves out a portion. This table holds some 150,000 clones, roughly three quarters found once. The J gene is TRBJ2-3, the V gene TRBV27, with 12 bases that match TRBD2. Sequenced: PBMCs. This clonotype originated in a woman in her 50s in good health and CMV-seronegative. CDR3 region: CASSWTSGNTQYF. Written as DNA, the CDR3 is TGTGCCAGCAGTTGGACTAGCGGGAATACGCAGTATTTT.